The rows below give T cell receptor beta chains drawn from one sample of a study of regulatory and conventional T cells in breast cancer. TCRdb called the PCR reads again in MiXCR, with one record for every CDR3 protein. Of about 16,000 distinct CDR3 sequences in the sample, 32% were seen once. Input material: conventional T cells from blood. The receptors originated from a female donor in good health. Each CDR3 is given with its conserved first and last residue.

TRBV3-1 | CASSQESWRGAYNEQFF
TRBV29-1 | CSVRRNTEAFF
TRBV7-8 | CASSTSPNKNTEAFF
TRBV18 | CTSSPDSNYGYTF
TRBV6-1 | CASSSVSTQYF
TRBV25-1 | CASSESLGTTAEAFF
TRBV19 | CASSNPPAAHEQYF
TRBV12-3/TRBV12-4 | CASSFGATSSYNEQFF
TRBV19 | CASSINPGVDYGYTF
TRBV29-1 | CSVGSGPGQPQHF
TRBV20-1 | CSARNLPGELFF
TRBV19 | CASTPQGKNIQYF
TRBV11-1 | CASSPGDPNYGYTF
TRBV12-3/TRBV12-4 | CASSSDSYFTDTQYF
TRBV7-2 | CASSPRISGGNADTQYF
TRBV7-6 | CASSPQIARTEYYEQYF
TRBV7-2 | CASSLVTGGDYEQYF
TRBV20-1 | CSARSGKHEKLFF
TRBV28 | CASSRTDTQYF
TRBV5-1 | CASSLPAVGTDTQYF
TRBV7-9 | CASSSPHSPLHF
TRBV28 | CASSQARDVYGYTF
TRBV4-1 | CASSHGARSSGNTIYF
TRBV28 | CASRELTGTYEQHF
TRBV4-1 | CASSQFPRDRSYEQYF
TRBV7-3 | CASSLGPAGQTQYF
TRBV28 | CASSFNDGTGAGRGYTF
TRBV5-1 | CASSLNRGVTDEQYF
TRBV5-4 | CASGSTDSNEQFF
TRBV10-3 | CAISPRDSSGTDTQYF
TRBV7-9 | CASSLAWSSNNNEQFF